Listed here are 30 T cell receptor beta chains from one sample, sequenced in a study of blood T cell repertoires in COVID-19. Some clones are missing from TCRdb's copy, which holds only in-frame ones; the method was immunoSEQ multiplex PCR. The table includes some 350,000 clones, about 89% detected once. The sequencing input was PBMCs or T cells enriched from blood (not recorded which). These receptors all come from a woman aged 25 to 39 who had recovered from COVID-19.

The J gene is TRBJ1-4, the V gene TRBV12-3 or TRBV12-4; D unresolved. The CDR3 loop spans 13 amino acids. Trimming took off 5 bases at V and 13 bases at J, with 17 bases between the two ends. The DNA for the CDR3 is TGTGCCAGCAGTCCCGGGGTTGGCAAAGGACTGTTTTTT. Translation: CASSPGVGKGLFF.

The chain recombines TRBV4-3 with TRBJ2-7; possibly TRBD1 for D (6 bases). CDR1 and CDR2 from the germline V gene are LGHNA and YSLEER. V lost 0 bases, J lost 3 bases, and 12 bases lay in between. The CDR3 spans 15 residues. This CDR3 is CASSQEPGQYYEQYF. The CDR3 DNA reads as TGCGCCAGCAGCCAAGAACCAGGACAGTACTACGAGCAGTACTTC.

The rearrangement links TRBV6-5 to TRBJ2-7; 11 bases are a match to TRBD1. From germline, CDR1 is MNHEY and CDR2 SVGAGI. Germline trimming cut 10 bases from V and 7 bases from J; bases unmatched to any gene: 9. This CDR3 spans 13 amino acids. The CDR3 spells CATQGQGVEEQYF. CDR3 in DNA: TGTGCCACCCAGGGACAGGGGGTAGAGGAGCAGTACTTC.

The chain couples TRBV3-1 (or the pseudogene TRBV3-2) to TRBJ2-3, with D uncertain. V lost 0 bases to trimming and J lost 2 bases, with 9 bases between them. This CDR3 region has 15 residues. From germline, CDR1 is LGHDT and CDR2 YNNKEL (reference sequence). The chain's CDR3 is CASSQEAFYTDTQYF. The CDR3 nucleotides are TGTGCCAGCAGCCAAGAAGCGTTTTACACAGATACGCAGTATTTT.

The rearrangement joins TRBV4-2 to TRBJ2-1; TRBD2 aligns across 8 bases. Germline lookup yields CDR1 LGHNA and CDR2 YNFKEQ. After removal of 0 bases from V and 5 bases from J, the junction contained 12 bases not matched to a gene. The CDR3 totals 18 residues. Here the CDR3 DNA reads TGTGCCAGCAGCCAAGAGCCAGGGCGGGGGGACACCCACAATGAGCAGTTCTTC. It yields the protein CASSQEPGRGDTHNEQFF.

The V and J genes are TRBV29-1 and TRBJ1-2, with D unclear. This CDR3 region has 10 residues. The ends were cut back, 6 bases at V and 14 bases at J, with 16 bases in the middle. CDR1 is SQVTM and CDR2 is ANQGSEA in the germline V gene. The chain's CDR3 is CSVVEPVLTF. The CDR3 DNA reads as TGCAGCGTAGTGGAGCCCGTACTGACCTTC.

The chain employs TRBV5-4 and TRBJ2-2; D not certain. The germline V gene has CDR1 SGHNT and CDR2 YYREEE (reference sequence). This CDR3 region has 14 residues. Trimming shortened V by 1 base and J by 3 bases, and 7 bases separated the two germline ends. The CDR3 DNA reads as TGTGCCAGCAGCTTGTTACAGCACACCGGGGAGCTGTTTTTT. Translating it yields CASSLLQHTGELFF.

V is TRBV4-2 and J is TRBJ1-1; 7 nucleotides match TRBD1. The germline V gene encodes CDR1 LGHNA and CDR2 YNFKEQ. CDR3 length: 11 amino acids. V shed 1 base and J 10 bases; nucleotides not matched to a gene: 0. Here the CDR3 reads CASSQGTGAFF. CDR3 sequence (DNA): TGTGCCAGCAGCCAAGGGACAGGAGCTTTCTTT.

The chain carries TRBV28 and TRBJ1-1, with a tentative D call TRBD1 (6 bases). The germline V gene encodes CDR1 MDHEN and CDR2 SYDVKM. CDR3 size: 14 residues. Trimming shortened V by 1 base and J by 3 bases, and 9 bases separated the two germline ends. DNA of the CDR3: TGTGCCAGCAGTTTATCACAGGGATACACTGAAGCTTTCTTT. It specifies CASSLSQGYTEAFF.

The chain uses TRBV28 and TRBJ2-2, with 7 nucleotides matching TRBD2. V was clipped by 3 bases and J by 3 bases; unmatched bases: 13. The CDR3 spans 18 residues. The germline V gene encodes CDR1 MDHEN and CDR2 SYDVKM. CDR3 DNA: TGTGCCAGCAGTTTGTCGGGGGGACCTGGTCGGGACACCGGGGAGCTGTTTTTT. Translated, it gives CASSLSGGPGRDTGELFF.

This clone came up a few times. The chain combines TRBV18 with TRBJ1-6, with D hard to call. The germline V and J ends were trimmed by 0 bases and 9 bases, with 12 bases remaining between them. This CDR3 contains 15 residues. In germline, CDR1 is KGHSH, CDR2 LQKENI. CDR3 bases: TGTGCCAGCTCACCACCCGGAGTTCCCCCTTCACCCCTCCACTTT. Protein sequence: CASSPPGVPPSPLHF.

The gene calls are TRBV10-3 and TRBJ1-2; D might be TRBD1 (6 bases). The CDR3 consists of 14 residues. The germline V and J ends were trimmed by 6 bases and 2 bases, with 13 bases remaining between them. Germline CDR1 ENHRY, CDR2 SYGVKD. As DNA, the CDR3 is TGTGCCATCAGGGGGACGGGGACAAACTATGGCTACACCTTC. This translates into CAIRGTGTNYGYTF.

This chain uses TRBV4-3 with TRBJ1-6; D possibly corresponds to TRBD1 (5 bases). The CDR3 loop spans 14 amino acids. CDR1 and CDR2 (germline): LGHNA, YSLEER. Trimming took 3 bases from V and 9 from J, leaving 12 bases between them. The CDR3 bases are TGCGCCAGCAGCCACTCCGGGGGGGTTTCACCCCTCCACTTT. Translating it yields CASSHSGGVSPLHF.

The chain links TRBV27 to TRBJ2-7; D remains unclear. This CDR3 has 13 residues. CDR1 and CDR2 (germline): MNHEY, SMNVEV (reference sequence). V was cut by 0 bases and J by 5 bases, with 8 bases left in between. In DNA form, the CDR3 reads TGTGCCAGCAGTTTATCGGTCGAGAACGAGCAGTACTTC. This encodes CASSLSVENEQYF.

The chain recombines TRBV9 with TRBJ1-2; D gene ambiguous. V lost 4 bases, J lost 6 bases, and 19 bases lay in between. Germline V lookup: CDR1 SGDLS, CDR2 YYNGEE. The CDR3 spans 15 residues. The CDR3 loop is CASSSSAGGWNGYTF. CDR3 bases: TGTGCCAGCAGCTCATCGGCGGGCGGGTGGAATGGCTACACCTTC. Full variable domain (remainder filled in from reference TRBV9 and TRBJ1-2): DSGVTQTPKHLITATGQRVTLRCSPRSGDLSVYWYQQSLDQGLQFLIQYYNGEERAKGNILERFSAQQFPDLHSELNLSSLELGDSALYFCASSSSAGGWNGYTFGSGTRLTVV.

V is TRBV12-3 or TRBV12-4 and J is TRBJ1-6; a possible D gene is TRBD1 (5 bases). The CDR3 is 13 amino acids. V lost 5 bases, J lost 9 bases, and 11 bases lay in between. DNA for the CDR3: TGTGCCAGCAGTCTTTTTGGGGCTTCACCCCTCCACTTT. Its translation: CASSLFGASPLHF.

The rearrangement uses TRBV28 and TRBJ1-2, with D maybe TRBD1 (6 bases). CDR1 and CDR2 from the germline V gene are MDHEN and SYDVKM. The CDR3 length is 14 residues. Trimming removed 3 bases from V and 2 bases from J, with 10 bases in between. For the CDR3, the DNA is TGTGCCAGCAGTTTCGGGGACACCAACTATGGCTACACCTTC. Translating gives CASSFGDTNYGYTF.

The chain couples TRBV6-5 to TRBJ2-7; the match to TRBD1 covers 8 bases. The CDR3 contains 15 residues. The germline V gene encodes CDR1 MNHEY and CDR2 SVGAGI. V lost 6 bases to trimming and J lost 1 base; unmatched junction nucleotides: 8. In DNA form, the CDR3 reads TGTGCCAGCAGCTACGACAGGGGCTTTTCCTACGAGCAGTACTTC. Protein sequence: CASSYDRGFSYEQYF.

V usage is TRBV2 and J usage is TRBJ1-2; no clear D gene. Germline-derived CDR1 and CDR2 are SNHLY and FYNNEI. V gave up 5 bases and J gave up 2 bases, with 15 bases separating them. The CDR3 is 15 residues long. CDR3 in DNA: TGTGCCAGCAGTTCCTCGACGCGGGCGAACTATGGCTACACCTTC. Protein product: CASSSSTRANYGYTF.

The chain carries TRBV4-3 and TRBJ2-7; unclear D gene. Germline values: CDR1 LGHNA, CDR2 YSLEER. This CDR3 region has 15 residues. V was clipped by 0 bases and J by 2 bases, with 11 bases between them. This CDR3 is CASSQEFGRTYEQYF. The CDR3 coding sequence is TGCGCCAGCAGCCAAGAGTTCGGCAGGACCTACGAGCAGTACTTC.

With regard to this clone: Other nucleotide sequences in the sample specify the same CDR3. The rearrangement joins TRBV5-1 to TRBJ1-5; 9 bases map to TRBD1. V gave up 4 bases and J gave up 4 bases; unmatched junction bases: 3. The CDR3 contains 14 residues. Germline V CDR1 and CDR2: SGHRS, YFSETQ. DNA of the CDR3: TGCGCCAGCAGCCCCGGGACAGGGAATCAGCCCCAGCATTTT. Its translation is CASSPGTGNQPQHF.

The chain uses TRBV19 and TRBJ1-4; no reliable D call. This CDR3 comprises 14 residues. V was cut by 4 bases and J by 3 bases, with 9 bases left in between. Per germline, CDR1 LNHDA and CDR2 SQIVND (reference sequence). DNA of the CDR3: TGTGCCAGTAGTACAGGTCCGGCTAATGAAAAACTGTTTTTT. Translation: CASSTGPANEKLFF.

The chain recombines TRBV6-4 with TRBJ2-3, with 15 bases aligning to TRBD2. V shed 7 bases, J shed 9 bases, and the junction held 5 bases outside the gene matches. Germline assignment: CDR1 MRHNA and CDR2 SNTAGT. This CDR3 has 14 residues. CDR3 region: CASTPGTSGGTQYF. The CDR3 DNA follows: TGTGCCAGCACACCCGGGACTAGCGGGGGGACGCAGTATTTT.

The chain joins TRBV18 to TRBJ1-2; 8 bases map to TRBD1. CDR3 length equals 16 residues. Germline CDR1 and CDR2: KGHSH and LQKENI. Trimming took 0 bases from V and 5 from J; bases not matched to a gene: 8. The CDR3 sequence is CASSPPQGADGYGYTF. The CDR3, as DNA: TGTGCCAGCTCACCACCGCAGGGGGCAGATGGGTATGGCTACACCTTC. Using reference TRBV18 and TRBJ1-2 for the parts outside the CDR3, the full variable domain is NAGVMQNPRHLVRRRGQEARLRCSPMKGHSHVYWYRQLPEEGLKFMVYLQKENIIDESGMPKERFSAEFPKEGPSILRIQQVVRGDSAAYFCASSPPQGADGYGYTFGSGTRLTVV.

The chain employs TRBV29-1 and TRBJ1-2; 9 nucleotides line up with TRBD1. J gave up 4 bases and V 3 bases, and 9 bases lay outside the gene matches. Germline V gene lookup returns CDR1 SQVTM and CDR2 ANQGSEA. CDR3 size: 15 residues. CDR3 protein: CSVDEQGARFYGYTF. CDR3 nucleotide sequence: TGCAGCGTTGATGAACAGGGGGCAAGATTCTATGGCTACACCTTC.

The CDR3 DNA sequence: TGTGCCACTTCACAGGGGCGGGGTCGGTACGAGCAGTACTTC. It encodes CATSQGRGRYEQYF. This chain links TRBV5-5 with TRBJ2-7; D is perhaps TRBD1 (7 bases). Germline V lookup: CDR1 SGHKS, CDR2 YYEKEE (reference sequence). CDR3 length equals 14 residues. The V end lost 9 bases, the J end lost 4 bases, and 20 bases lay between the germline ends.

This clone was observed once. This chain connects TRBV24-1 to TRBJ1-2, with no clear D. The germline V gene has CDR1 KGHDR and CDR2 SFDVKD. CDR3 size: 11 residues. Trimming took off 6 bases at V and 7 bases at J, with 8 bases between the two ends. The CDR3 nucleotides are TGTGCCACCAGTAATTCTAGTGGCTACACCTTC. Its translation: CATSNSSGYTF.

This chain joins TRBV5-1 and TRBJ2-3, with TRBD2 matching over 11 bases. Germline V lookup: CDR1 SGHRS, CDR2 YFSETQ. Germline trimming cut 4 bases from V and 4 bases from J; bases unmatched to any gene: 5. The CDR3 sequence is 15 residues long. CDR3 region: CASSPSGGRSDTQYF. The CDR3 DNA is TGCGCCAGCAGCCCTAGCGGGGGGAGGTCAGATACGCAGTATTTT.

V usage is TRBV10-3 and J usage is TRBJ2-7; 10 bases are shared with TRBD1. Germline lookup yields CDR1 ENHRY and CDR2 SYGVKD. The CDR3 runs 14 residues. J gave up 2 bases and V 3 bases, and 1 base lay outside the gene matches. The CDR3 sequence: CAISDGQGAYEQYF. CDR3 nucleotide sequence: TGTGCCATCAGTGACGGACAGGGGGCCTACGAGCAGTACTTC.

This clone was counted a few times. V gene TRBV4-1 combines with J gene TRBJ2-7; D uncertain. This CDR3 is built from 13 residues. V gave up 1 base and J gave up 3 bases, with 7 bases separating them. The germline gives CDR1 MGHRA, CDR2 YSYEKL. The CDR3 coding sequence is TGCGCCAGCAGCCAAGGGCCTGGCTACGAGCAGTACTTC. This gives the protein CASSQGPGYEQYF.